This TCR beta chain was found in a study of shared clonotypes between healthy human individuals. The wider study: A couple of women and a few men aged 18 to 49 made up the donors.

Per the germline V gene, CDR1 is MNHNS and CDR2 is SASEGT. The CDR3 loop spans 14 amino acids. Trimming pared 4 bases from V and 5 bases from J, leaving 13 bases between. Sequencing used immunoSEQ multiplex PCR; TCRdb keeps in-frame clones, though not all of them. The data show over a million clones, roughly 96% seen once. The chain carries TRBV6-1 and TRBJ2-3, with D perhaps matching TRBD1 or TRBD2 (5 bases each). The sequenced sample was naive CD4+ T cells sorted from blood. Subset here: CD45RA+ positively selected. The receptor comes from a man aged 25-45 years in good health. This CDR3 is CASSGGFSRDTQYF. The CDR3 DNA reads as TGTGCCAGCAGTGGGGGGTTCAGTCGAGATACGCAGTATTTT.